One sample yielded the 19 T cell receptor beta chains listed below, sequenced in a study of control samples from healthy donors and cancer patients. Here immunoSEQ multiplex PCR was the method, and the copy in TCRdb shows in-frame clones only, minus some. In the table there are under 70,000 clones, roughly 87% of which are singletons. Sequencing input: PBMCs. The receptors come from a man aged 60-69 years with head and neck cancer.

The CDR3, as DNA: TGTGCCAGCAGTTTCGTAAGGGAGGTGAACCAGCCCCAGCATTTT. Its protein product is CASSFVREVNQPQHF. This chain joins TRBV28 and TRBJ1-5; D is unresolved. Germline CDR1 reads MDHEN; CDR2 reads SYDVKM. V was clipped by 3 bases and J by 7 bases, with 16 bases between them. The CDR3 sequence is 15 residues long.

The rearrangement joins TRBV7-2 to TRBJ2-1; D is tentatively TRBD1 or TRBD2 (5 bases each). Trimming removed 4 bases at V and 4 bases at J, with 14 bases between. Germline lookup yields CDR1 SGHTA and CDR2 FQGNSA. The CDR3 has 15 amino acids. The CDR3 DNA reads as TGTGCCAGCAGCTCACAAACCGGGGCTTACAATGAGCAGTTCTTC. This gives the protein CASSSQTGAYNEQFF.

The chain recombines TRBV6-5 with TRBJ2-5, with 14 bases fitting TRBD2. This CDR3 has 15 residues. The ends lost 6 bases at V and 4 bases at J; junction bases unmatched: 4. Germline V gene data show CDR1 as MNHEY and CDR2 as SVGAGI. The CDR3 DNA is TGTGCCAGCAGCCGCGGACTAGCGGGAGGAGAGACCCAGTACTTC. It codes for CASSRGLAGGETQYF.

The genes are TRBV6-2 or TRBV6-3 and TRBJ2-5; D is undetermined. V lost 5 bases and J lost 1, with 2 bases in between. The CDR3 covers 11 residues. From germline, CDR1 is MNHEY and CDR2 SVGEGT. CDR3 sequence: CASSPQETQYF. The CDR3 DNA follows: TGTGCCAGCAGTCCCCAAGAGACCCAGTACTTC.

V and J are TRBV28 and TRBJ1-2; TRBD1 aligns across 11 bases. V lost 2 bases and J lost 4; bases outside the gene matches: 6. CDR1 MDHEN and CDR2 SYDVKM come from the germline V gene. The CDR3 extends over 16 amino acids. CDR3 sequence reads: CASSLIGGQGAYGYTF. For the CDR3, the DNA is TGTGCCAGCAGTTTAATTGGTGGACAGGGGGCCTATGGCTACACCTTC.

The rearrangement links TRBV5-1 to TRBJ2-7; D is unclear. The CDR3 contains 15 residues. Germline CDR1 is SGHRS and CDR2 is YFSETQ. V was trimmed by 0 bases and J by 4 bases, leaving 14 bases between them. The CDR3 nucleotides are TGCGCCAGCAGCTTGGACCAGCAAGCGCCTTACGAGCAGTACTTC. It is translated as CASSLDQQAPYEQYF.

This sequence joins TRBV4-2 and TRBJ1-1; D is ambiguous. V lost 0 bases, J lost 1 base, and 12 bases lay in between. This CDR3 contains 16 residues. CDR1 and CDR2 (germline): LGHNA, YNFKEQ. CDR3 protein: CASSQDSGRKNTEAFF. The CDR3 nucleotides are TGTGCCAGCAGCCAAGACTCCGGCAGGAAGAACACTGAAGCTTTCTTT.

The V gene is TRBV3-1 (or the pseudogene TRBV3-2), the J gene TRBJ2-1; possibly TRBD1 for D (5 bases). Per the germline V gene, CDR1 is LGHDT and CDR2 is YNNKEL (reference sequence). This CDR3 is 16 amino acids long. Trimming cost V 0 bases and J 0 bases, with 9 bases left between them. CDR3 nucleotide sequence: TGTGCCAGCAGCCAAGAAAGGGGCTCCTCCTACAATGAGCAGTTCTTC. Amino acids: CASSQERGSSYNEQFF.

The chain carries TRBV4-3 and TRBJ1-4; TRBD1 is a possible D gene (5 bases). Trimming took 1 base from V and 7 from J, leaving 16 bases between them. Germline V gene sequence: CDR1 LGHNA, CDR2 YSLEER. The CDR3 is 16 residues long. The CDR3 spells CASSQASGRGFEKLFF. CDR3 in DNA: TGCGCCAGCAGCCAAGCTTCAGGGAGAGGGTTTGAAAAACTGTTTTTT.

V gene TRBV3-1 (or the pseudogene TRBV3-2) combines with J gene TRBJ2-1, with 9 bases fitting TRBD2. The junction had 15 bases not matched to a gene; V was cut back by 2 bases and J by 10 bases. CDR3 length equals 17 residues. Germline loops: CDR1 LGHDT, CDR2 YNNKEL (reference sequence). CDR3 region: CASSQLDVPAGGREQFF. The CDR3 DNA sequence: TGTGCCAGCAGCCAACTTGACGTCCCAGCGGGAGGAAGAGAGCAGTTCTTC.

The V and J genes are TRBV20-1 and TRBJ2-3, with D unclear. Trimming removed 3 bases from V and 4 bases from J, with 5 bases in between. This CDR3 region has 11 residues. Germline assignment: CDR1 DFQATT and CDR2 SNEGSKA (reference sequence). CDR3 residues: CSASGSDTQYF. CDR3 DNA: TGCAGTGCTAGTGGCTCAGATACGCAGTATTTT.

This clone occurred once. V and J are TRBV14 and TRBJ2-1; 11 bases line up with TRBD1. The CDR3 is 15 residues long. Germline lookup yields CDR1 SGHDN and CDR2 FVKESK. With 2 bases clipped from V and 6 bases from J, the junction kept 3 bases outside the gene matches. The CDR3 DNA reads TGTGCCAGCAGCCAATTGGGGACAGGGGGCAATGAGCAGTTCTTC. Amino acids: CASSQLGTGGNEQFF.

The rearrangement uses TRBV11-3 and TRBJ2-4, with a weak D call TRBD2 (6 bases). V was cut by 1 base and J by 0 bases, with 22 bases left in between. Germline CDR1 is SGHNT and CDR2 is YENEEA. The CDR3 covers 20 residues. This CDR3 reads CASSLGWGRGEEEAKNIQYF. DNA of the CDR3: TGTGCCAGCAGCTTAGGGTGGGGGAGAGGGGAGGAGGAAGCCAAAAACATTCAGTACTTC.

The rearrangement joins TRBV6-5 to TRBJ1-5; perhaps TRBD1 as D (5 bases). The CDR3 has 13 amino acids. The V gene's germline CDR1 is MNHEY and CDR2 SVGAGI. Trimming stripped 6 bases from V and 4 bases from J, with 10 bases between. The CDR3 sequence is CASRFDRNQPQHF. The CDR3 DNA reads as TGTGCCAGCAGATTCGACAGAAATCAGCCCCAGCATTTT.

The chain uses TRBV6-4 and TRBJ1-5; a weak D match, TRBD1 (5 bases). This CDR3 comprises 17 residues. V dropped 5 bases and J dropped 0 bases, with 17 bases sitting between them. Germline CDR1 is MRHNA and CDR2 is SNTAGT. The CDR3 region has the DNA TGTGCCAGCAGTCTTGGTTATGGGGGACTTAGCAATCAGCCCCAGCATTTT. Protein sequence: CASSLGYGGLSNQPQHF.

This sequence joins TRBV7-2 and TRBJ2-7, with TRBD2 matching over 7 bases. Germline V gives CDR1 SGHTA, CDR2 FQGNSA. With 2 bases clipped from V and 2 bases from J, the junction kept 3 bases outside the gene matches. The CDR3 runs to 14 residues. CDR3 bases: TGTGCCAGCAGCTTAAACGGGGGGACCTACGAGCAGTACTTC. Translation: CASSLNGGTYEQYF.

V and J are TRBV11-2 and TRBJ2-2; tentatively, D is TRBD2 (5 bases). V was trimmed by 8 bases and J by 0 bases, leaving 16 bases between them. CDR3 length: 16 amino acids. Per germline, CDR1 SGHAT and CDR2 FQNNGV. In nucleotides, the CDR3 is TGTGCCAGCCCTCCCGGGCGGGCTGCGAACACCGGGGAGCTGTTTTTT. Its translation is CASPPGRAANTGELFF.

The V gene is TRBV11-2, the J gene TRBJ2-3; D is ambiguous. CDR3 length: 15 residues. Germline V CDR1 and CDR2: SGHAT, FQNNGV. Trimming took 5 bases from V and 0 from J, leaving 12 bases between them. CDR3 sequence reads: CASSLQFPSTDTQYF. DNA of the CDR3: TGTGCCAGCAGCCTACAGTTCCCTAGCACAGATACGCAGTATTTT.

This rearrangement joins TRBV11-3 to TRBJ2-1; D uncertain. The CDR3 loop spans 14 amino acids. Germline V CDR1 and CDR2: SGHNT, YENEEA. V was cut by 5 bases and J by 10 bases, with 18 bases left in between. This chain's CDR3 is CASSPWVGSGEQFF. In DNA, the CDR3 is TGTGCCAGCAGCCCCTGGGTTGGGTCCGGCGAGCAGTTCTTC.